Following are 9 T cell receptor beta chains from one sample sequenced in a study of blood T cell repertoires in COVID-19. Clones were sequenced by immunoSEQ multiplex PCR, and TCRdb holds only the in-frame ones, with some missing. The sample lists approximately 71,000 clones, 60% to 85% occurring once. The specimen was peripheral blood. The origin of the receptors is a human donor in a cohort sampled during active COVID-19.

The V gene is TRBV9, the J gene TRBJ2-1, with D uncertain. The CDR3 sequence is 11 residues long. CDR1 and CDR2 from the germline V gene are SGDLS and YYNGEE. With 3 bases removed from V and 9 bases from J, the gap between germline ends came to 7 bases. CDR3 residues: CASSDVGEQFF. The CDR3 bases are TGTGCCAGCAGCGACGTCGGTGAGCAGTTCTTC.

V gene TRBV3-1 (or the pseudogene TRBV3-2) combines with J gene TRBJ2-5, with TRBD2 as a possible D gene (6 bases). CDR3 length: 16 amino acids. The germline CDR1 and CDR2 sequences are LGHDT and YNNKEL (reference sequence). Trimming took 6 bases from V and 3 from J, leaving 20 bases between them. In nucleotides, the CDR3 is TGTGCCAGCAGGGGACTCGGGGCCAGGCGGGAAGAGACCCAGTACTTC. Residues: CASRGLGARREETQYF.

CDR3 bases: TGTGCCGTGGGGGACTCAACTAATGAAAAACTGTTTTTT. Its translation: CAVGDSTNEKLFF. V is TRBV19 and J is TRBJ1-4; tentatively, D is TRBD1 (5 bases). Looked up from germline, CDR1 is LNHDA and CDR2 is SQIVND (reference sequence). The V and J ends lost 11 bases and 0 bases respectively, with 10 bases between them. The CDR3 is made up of 13 amino acids.

The DNA of the CDR3 is TGTGCCAGTAGTAACCCGACAGGGTTCGGTTCGGGCGGGGAGCTGTTTTTT. It encodes CASSNPTGFGSGGELFF. The rearrangement joins TRBV19 to TRBJ2-2; 7 bases are shared with TRBD1. Germline V gives CDR1 LNHDA, CDR2 SQIVND (reference sequence). V lost 4 bases to trimming and J lost 7 bases; unmatched junction nucleotides: 15. CDR3 length: 17 residues.

The rearrangement joins TRBV5-1 to TRBJ2-1, with TRBD2 matching 13 bases. This CDR3 contains 17 residues. Trimming cost V 4 bases and J 5 bases; bases outside gene matches: 9. CDR1 and CDR2 from the germline V gene are SGHRS and YFSETQ. The CDR3 here is CASSLYSGTSGNNEQFF. The DNA of the CDR3 is TGCGCCAGCAGCCTTTACTCCGGGACTAGCGGGAACAATGAGCAGTTCTTC.

CDR3 amino acids: CASSQAWGRANYEQYF. The DNA of the CDR3 is TGTGCCAGCAGCCAAGCATGGGGCAGAGCCAACTACGAGCAGTACTTC. This rearrangement joins TRBV3-1 (or the pseudogene TRBV3-2) to TRBJ2-7; a possible D gene is TRBD1 (5 bases). The V end lost 1 base, the J end lost 3 bases, and 16 bases lay between the germline ends. CDR3 length: 16 amino acids. Germline CDR1 is LGHDT and CDR2 is YNNKEL (reference sequence).

This chain connects TRBV2 to TRBJ2-7; TRBD1 matches at 10 bases. After removal of 4 bases from V and 0 bases from J, the junction contained 3 bases not matched to a gene. Germline values: CDR1 SNHLY, CDR2 FYNNEI. The CDR3 length is 15 residues. This CDR3 reads CASSGDRGGSYEQYF. DNA of the CDR3: TGTGCCAGCAGTGGGGACAGGGGAGGCTCCTACGAGCAGTACTTC.

The gene calls are TRBV4-3 and TRBJ2-1; a weak D match, TRBD1 (6 bases). V lost 0 bases and J 0 bases, leaving 9 bases between the germline ends. CDR3 size: 16 residues. CDR1 LGHNA and CDR2 YSLEER come from the germline V gene. CDR3 nucleotide sequence: TGCGCCAGCAGCCAAGATCTACAGGGCTCCTACAATGAGCAGTTCTTC. It translates to CASSQDLQGSYNEQFF.

The chain recombines TRBV19 with TRBJ1-2, with 12 positions matching TRBD1. In germline, CDR1 is LNHDA, CDR2 SQIVND (reference sequence). The CDR3 runs 14 residues. V shed 1 base and J 10 bases; nucleotides not matched to a gene: 4. This chain's CDR3 is CASSIARDRGPYTF. CDR3 nucleotides: TGTGCCAGTAGTATAGCCCGGGACAGGGGGCCCTACACCTTC.